This TCR beta chain came from a study of T-cell memory formation after mild COVID-19. About the research overall: TCR clusters were largely donor specific.

V lost 5 bases to trimming and J lost 5 bases, with 15 bases between them. The CDR3 has 14 amino acids. Employing constant-segment primers, 5'RACE generated TCR alpha and TCR beta cDNA libraries bearing sample barcodes and UMIs. TCRdb independently ran MiXCR on the 5' RACE reads; one entry per CDR3 protein. Altogether 350,000 to 450,000 distinct CDR3 sequences are present, under 15% being singletons, with the ten largest covering around 21%. The J gene is TRBJ1-2, the V gene TRBV12-3 or TRBV12-4; possible D gene TRBD1, 5 bases. Sample: PBMCs or a T cell subset sorted from them (not recorded which). The source is a young man who had mild COVID-19 (a few samples of this study predate the infection). Cell type and time point are not known. Here the CDR3 reads CASSARAPAYGYTF. CDR3 DNA: TGTGCCAGCAGTGCCAGGGCCCCGGCTTATGGCTACACCTTC.